These T cell receptor beta chains were read from a single sample in a study of T cells in Graves' hyperthyroidism and ophthalmopathy. In TCRdb, the multiplex PCR reads were re-called with MiXCR into one record per CDR3 protein. The table records 400,000 to 550,000 distinct CDR3 sequences, approximately 25% of them present only once. Sequencing was performed on blood. The source is a woman between 25 and 40 years old with Graves' ophthalmopathy. Each CDR3 is given with its conserved first and last residue. The D gene is left open where the match is weak. Part of the rows lack a size; the others show once, few, many or a class for expanded clones.

V	D	J	size	DNA	CDR3
TRBV6-1	.	TRBJ2-7	.	TGTGCCAGCAGGGCCTCTTGGGAGCAGTACTTC	CASRASWEQYF
TRBV7-8	.	TRBJ1-1	.	TGTGCCAGCAGCTTCTCGGGAATCACTGAAGCTTTCTTT	CASSFSGITEAFF
TRBV6-5	TRBD1	TRBJ1-5	.	TGTGCCAGCAGTTCAGACAGGGAAGGAGGCAATCAGCCCCAGCATTTT	CASSSDREGGNQPQHF
TRBV30	.	TRBJ1-6	many	TGTGCCTGGAGTGTCCCGGGACTGAATAATTCACCCCTCCACTTT	CAWSVPGLNNSPLHF
TRBV15	.	TRBJ1-5	many	TGTGCCACCAGCAGAGTTGGAGGGAAGCAGCCCCAGCATTTT	CATSRVGGKQPQHF
TRBV12-3/TRBV12-4	TRBD2	TRBJ2-2	many	TGTGCCAGCATTCGGGGGGGCCTCAGAAGGGAGCTGTTTTTT	CASIRGGLRRELFF
TRBV29-1	.	TRBJ1-1	many	TGCAGCGTTGAAGATCATCTACAGAGCATGAACACTGAAGCTTTCTTT	CSVEDHLQSMNTEAFF
TRBV7-2	TRBD1	TRBJ2-2	many	TGTGCCAGCAGACCCGGGACAGGGGGCGCGTTTGGGGAGCTGTTTTTT	CASRPGTGGAFGELFF
TRBV18	TRBD1	TRBJ1-1	.	TGTGCCAGCTCACCACCTCAGGGACAGCCGAACACTGAAGCTTTCTTT	CASSPPQGQPNTEAFF
TRBV6-5	TRBD2	TRBJ2-2	many	TGTGCCAGCAGTTACAGGCGGGGGGGCGCCGGGGAGCTGTTTTTT	CASSYRRGGAGELFF
TRBV7-9	.	TRBJ2-5	many	TGTGCCAGCAGCTTAGACTTTCTAGGGGGGGAGACCCAGTACTTC	CASSLDFLGGETQYF